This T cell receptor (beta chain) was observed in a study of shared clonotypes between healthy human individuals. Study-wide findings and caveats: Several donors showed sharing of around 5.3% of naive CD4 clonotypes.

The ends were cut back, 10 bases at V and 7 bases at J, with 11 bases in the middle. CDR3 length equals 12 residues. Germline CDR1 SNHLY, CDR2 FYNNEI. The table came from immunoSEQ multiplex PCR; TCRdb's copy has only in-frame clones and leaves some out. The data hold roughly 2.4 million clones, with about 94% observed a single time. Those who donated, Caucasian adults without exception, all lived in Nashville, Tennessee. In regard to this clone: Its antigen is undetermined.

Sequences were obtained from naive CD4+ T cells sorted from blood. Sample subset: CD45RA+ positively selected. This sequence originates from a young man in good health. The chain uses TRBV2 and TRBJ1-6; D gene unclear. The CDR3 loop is CATGRRNSPLHF. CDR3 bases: TGTGCCACAGGTAGAAGAAATTCACCCCTCCACTTT.